The clone carrying this T cell receptor beta chain was seen more than once but under ten times. Its antigen is currently unknown. This sample was taken from a study of blood T cells in healthy people across ages. Study-wide results and limits: Those diversity estimates obtained from one million T cells were thought to be underestimates.

Every participating donor contributed about 10 milliliters of peripheral blood through a draw. Germline V gives CDR1 MNHNS, CDR2 SASEGT. V lost 8 bases and J 0 bases, leaving 16 bases between the germline ends. The CDR3 loop spans 15 amino acids. Together with a sample-barcoded 5' primer, a J-beta primer mix was included in a second PCR lasting about 7 to 11 cycles. In TCRdb, the 5' RACE reads were re-called with MiXCR into one record per CDR3 protein. The profile shows over a million distinct CDR3 sequences, approximately 42% of them singletons. The sequencing sample was made of blood. This clonotype was sampled from a young woman in good health. This chain joins TRBV6-1 and TRBJ1-2; TRBD1 might be the D (5 bases). This CDR3 reads CASDLERGANYGYTF. As DNA, the CDR3 is TGTGCCAGCGACCTGGAGAGGGGAGCTAACTATGGCTACACCTTC.